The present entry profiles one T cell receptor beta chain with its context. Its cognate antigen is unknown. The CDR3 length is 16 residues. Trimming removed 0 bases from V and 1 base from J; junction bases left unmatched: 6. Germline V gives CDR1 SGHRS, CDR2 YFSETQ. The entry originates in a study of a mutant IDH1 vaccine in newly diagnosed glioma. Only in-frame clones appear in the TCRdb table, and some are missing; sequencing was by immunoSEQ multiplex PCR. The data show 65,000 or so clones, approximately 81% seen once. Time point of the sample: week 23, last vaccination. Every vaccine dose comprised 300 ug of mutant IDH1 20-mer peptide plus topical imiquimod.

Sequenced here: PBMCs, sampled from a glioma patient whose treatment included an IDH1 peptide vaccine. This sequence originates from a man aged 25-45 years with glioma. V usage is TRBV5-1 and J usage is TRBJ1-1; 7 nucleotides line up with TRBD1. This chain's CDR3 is CASSLVLGTANTEAFF. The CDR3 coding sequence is TGCGCCAGCAGCTTGGTGCTCGGGACAGCGAACACTGAAGCTTTCTTT.